What follows is one T cell receptor (beta chain) and its context. Its antigen is unidentified. A junction boundary mismatches the germline segment, possibly from a read error. The data stem from a study of tumor-infiltrating lymphocytes in primary liver carcinoma. As for the study in general: Spanning 4.2 to 10 cm, the tumors were T1-T3 N0M0.

A constant-region primer served to make TCR beta cDNA from roughly 540 ng total RNA. ARM-PCR was slightly modified, and three nested multiplex PCR rounds with it gave rise to the TCR beta libraries. Forward primers for TRBV1-TRBV30 and a C-beta reverse primer served the first two PCR rounds, at roughly 10 cycles each. TCRdb processed the multiplex PCR reads anew with MiXCR; each CDR3 protein has one entry. The sample shows around 70,000 distinct CDR3 sequences, 60% to 75% of them seen only once. Extraction of RNA together with DNA used 20-30 mg of unsorted bulk tissue. Five separate regions per tumor were sampled. Germline-derived CDR1 and CDR2 are SGHDT and YYEEEE. CDR3 size: 13 residues. Study-wide results and caveats: The 250 largest clones made up significantly more of tumor than blood repertoires (p = 0.039). Between tumor regions, pairs overlapped more than tumor-adjacent and tumor-blood pairs did.

The chain has TRBV5-6 and TRBJ1-6; D uncertain. Sequencing used liver tumor tissue from sampling region 4. Stated subset: tumor region T4, right-lateral pole. This clonotype originated in a middle-aged man with primary liver carcinoma and hepatitis B virus infection. The CDR3 loop is CASGLYHNSPLHF. CDR3 sequence (DNA): TGTGCCAGCGGCTTATACCATAATTCACCCCTCCACTTT.